Presented here are 11 T cell receptor beta chains from one specimen sequenced in a study of CD8 T cells in ankylosing spondylitis. Findings and caveats of the study: Among TCR beta sequences, a motif of several highly homologous variants appeared characteristic of ankylosing spondylitis blood.

Via MiXCR, TCRdb re-called the 5' RACE reads, giving one row per CDR3 protein. The table shows about 800,000 distinct CDR3 sequences, with approximately 10% occurring only once. Their recognized antigens are unknown. Sequenced material: blood, either unsorted or a sorted T cell fraction (not recorded which). These receptors were taken from a male donor with ankylosing spondylitis.

This sequence joins TRBV18 and TRBJ2-7; 9 bases align to TRBD1. Germline V gene data show CDR1 as KGHSH and CDR2 as LQKENI. CDR3 length: 15 residues. After removal of 3 bases from V and 5 bases from J, the junction contained 8 bases not matched to a gene. This CDR3 reads CASSPPGTGRNEQYF. Written as DNA, the CDR3 is TGTGCCAGCTCACCGCCGGGGACAGGGAGGAACGAGCAGTACTTC. The full variable domain, with the rest looked up from reference TRBV18 and TRBJ2-7, is NAGVMQNPRHLVRRRGQEARLRCSPMKGHSHVYWYRQLPEEGLKFMVYLQKENIIDESGMPKERFSAEFPKEGPSILRIQQVVRGDSAAYFCASSPPGTGRNEQYFGPGTRLTVT.

This chain connects TRBV27 to TRBJ2-2; D possibly matches TRBD1 or TRBD2 (5 bases each). V was pared by 5 bases and J by 5 bases, with 12 bases between. This CDR3 has 14 residues. In germline, CDR1 is MNHEY, CDR2 SMNVEV (reference sequence). The CDR3 coding sequence is TGTGCCAGCAGTGGCAGTTGGGGGACCGGGGAGCTGTTTTTT. The encoded protein is CASSGSWGTGELFF.

The rearrangement uses TRBV20-1 and TRBJ2-5, with D perhaps TRBD1 (6 bases). Germline loops: CDR1 DFQATT, CDR2 SNEGSKA (reference sequence). The CDR3 has 13 residues. CDR3 amino acids: CRTIQGIQETQYF. The CDR3 nucleotides are TGCAGGACCATTCAGGGGATCCAAGAGACCCAGTACTTC.

This chain connects TRBV4-2 to TRBJ2-7; the match to TRBD2 covers 11 bases. Trimming removed 2 bases from V and 2 bases from J; junction bases left unmatched: 14. Looked up from germline, CDR1 is LGHNA and CDR2 is YNFKEQ. There are 19 residues in the CDR3. CDR3 sequence reads: CASSQLPGASGGPTYEQYF. The CDR3, as DNA: TGTGCCAGCAGCCAACTCCCCGGGGCTAGCGGGGGGCCTACCTACGAGCAGTACTTC.

This chain uses TRBV5-6 with TRBJ1-1; D gene uncertain. The germline V and J ends were trimmed by 2 bases and 0 bases, with 8 bases remaining between them. The germline V gene encodes CDR1 SGHDT and CDR2 YYEEEE. The CDR3 contains 14 residues. The CDR3 loop reads CASSFDGLNTEAFF. In DNA form, the CDR3 reads TGTGCCAGCAGCTTCGACGGGCTGAACACTGAAGCTTTCTTT.

CDR3 sequence: CASMERTRVPYF. In nucleotides, the CDR3 is TGTGCCAGCATGGAGCGGACCAGGGTACCGTACTTC. The V call is TRBV28, the J call TRBJ2-7; the D call may be TRBD1 or TRBD2 (5 bases each). The CDR3 length is 12 residues. With 7 bases removed from V and 12 bases from J, the gap between germline ends came to 19 bases. Germline V gene data show CDR1 as MDHEN and CDR2 as SYDVKM.

This clonotype was seen repeatedly, ten times or more. The CDR3 DNA follows: TGCAGCGTTGAAGGGGGAGGTCAGGAGACCCAGTACTTC. It yields the protein CSVEGGGQETQYF. The rearrangement joins TRBV29-1 to TRBJ2-5, with D possibly TRBD2 on 6 matching bases. The CDR3 runs 13 residues. Germline V gene lookup returns CDR1 SQVTM and CDR2 ANQGSEA. Trimming shortened V by 1 base and J by 5 bases, and 11 bases separated the two germline ends. Supplemented by reference TRBV29-1 and TRBJ2-5, the full variable domain reads SAVISQKPSRDICQRGTSLTIQCQVDSQVTMMFWYRQQPGQSLTLIATANQGSEATYESGFVIDKFPISRPNLTFSTLTVSNMSPEDSSIYLCSVEGGGQETQYFGPGTRLLVL.

This clonotype was seen more than once but under ten times. The V gene is TRBV5-1, the J gene TRBJ2-3, with a tentative D call TRBD2 (5 bases). This CDR3 is 14 amino acids long. Trimming took off 0 bases at V and 6 bases at J, with 11 bases between the two ends. Per the germline V gene, CDR1 is SGHRS and CDR2 is YFSETQ. CDR3 coding DNA: TGCGCCAGCAGCTTGGAGGGAAGGGAGGATACGCAGTATTTT. It specifies CASSLEGREDTQYF.

This clonotype has just a few counts. The chain links TRBV5-1 to TRBJ1-4, with a weak D call TRBD1 (6 bases). The germline V gene encodes CDR1 SGHRS and CDR2 YFSETQ. The CDR3 is 13 amino acids. Trimming pared 5 bases from V and 8 bases from J, leaving 13 bases between. The CDR3 protein is CASRKQGNEKLFF. The CDR3 nucleotides are TGCGCCAGCAGGAAGCAGGGGAACGAAAAACTGTTTTTT.

This clonotype was picked up many times. The V call is TRBV4-2, the J call TRBJ2-7, with TRBD2 identical over 9 bases. The CDR3 has 16 residues. Germline assignment: CDR1 LGHNA and CDR2 YNFKEQ. V lost 0 bases and J lost 2; bases outside the gene matches: 5. The CDR3 region is CASSQDGTSFAYEQYF. CDR3 nucleotide sequence: TGTGCCAGCAGCCAAGATGGGACTAGCTTCGCCTACGAGCAGTACTTC.

This clonotype was seen more than once but under ten times. J is TRBJ2-3 and V is TRBV20-1; D remains ambiguous. From germline, CDR1 is DFQATT and CDR2 SNEGSKA (reference sequence). V was shortened by 6 bases and J by 4 bases, with 17 bases between the two germline ends. This CDR3 has 14 residues. CDR3 in DNA: TGCAGTGCCCTCTGGCCACCTGGGGCAGATACGCAGTATTTT. Its translation: CSALWPPGADTQYF.